These 26 T cell receptor beta chains originate from one sample sequenced in a study of T cell responses to AZD1222 COVID-19 vaccine. Some clones are missing from TCRdb's copy, which holds only in-frame ones; the method was immunoSEQ multiplex PCR. Seen here are approximately 180,000 clones, just over 90% observed once, and the top ten hold 2.6%. Sample: peripheral blood, taken on day 0 of AZD1222 vaccination. These receptors came from an adult in good health.

V gene TRBV7-6 combines with J gene TRBJ1-1; 7 bases map to TRBD1. V gave up 5 bases and J gave up 1 base; unmatched junction bases: 10. This CDR3 is built from 16 residues. Germline V gene lookup returns CDR1 SGHVS and CDR2 FNYEAQ. The CDR3 DNA reads TGTGCCAGCAGCCAAACTCGACAGGGCCAGAACACTGAAGCTTTCTTT. This codes for CASSQTRQGQNTEAFF.

The chain joins TRBV19 to TRBJ1-1; D is unresolved. Trimming removed 9 bases at V and 2 bases at J, with 10 bases between. Germline V gene lookup returns CDR1 LNHDA and CDR2 SQIVND (reference sequence). This CDR3 is built from 12 residues. In DNA form, the CDR3 reads TGTGCCAGCAGACGTGTTAACACTGAAGCTTTCTTT. Protein product: CASRRVNTEAFF. The variable domain in full, with the rest retrieved from reference TRBV19 and TRBJ1-1, is DGGITQSPKYLFRKEGQNVTLSCEQNLNHDAMYWYRQDPGQGLRLIYYSQIVNDFQKGDIAEGYSVSREKKESFPLTVTSAQKNPTAFYLCASRRVNTEAFFGQGTRLTVV.

This rearrangement joins TRBV5-1 to TRBJ2-7; TRBD1 matches at 7 bases. CDR1 and CDR2 (germline): SGHRS, YFSETQ. This CDR3 is built from 15 residues. V shed 4 bases and J 0 bases; nucleotides not matched to a gene: 7. Here the CDR3 reads CASSLRTGRSYEQYF. Written as DNA, the CDR3 is TGCGCCAGCAGCCTCCGGACAGGACGCTCCTACGAGCAGTACTTC.

The chain employs TRBV6-1 and TRBJ2-2, with TRBD2 as a possible D gene (6 bases). Germline CDR1 and CDR2: MNHNS and SASEGT. Trimming shortened V by 4 bases and J by 0 bases, and 12 bases separated the two germline ends. CDR3 length: 16 residues. CDR3 in amino acids: CASSAFSGSNTGELFF. In nucleotides, the CDR3 is TGTGCCAGCAGTGCATTTAGCGGTTCGAACACCGGGGAGCTGTTTTTT.

The J gene is TRBJ2-3, the V gene TRBV7-8; maybe TRBD1 (7 bases). The CDR3 has 15 amino acids. Per germline, CDR1 SGHVS and CDR2 FQNEAQ. The germline V and J ends were trimmed by 0 bases and 5 bases, with 12 bases remaining between them. Here the CDR3 DNA reads TGTGCCAGCAGCTTAGCAGGAGGGGGCCTAGATACGCAGTATTTT. Translating gives CASSLAGGGLDTQYF. Looking up the rest from reference TRBV7-8 and TRBJ2-3 gives the full variable domain: GAGVSQSPRYKVAKRGQDVALRCDPISGHVSLFWYQQALGQGPEFLTYFQNEAQLDKSGLPSDRFFAERPEGSVSTLKIQRTQQEDSAVYLCASSLAGGGLDTQYFGPGTRLTVL.

The rearrangement joins TRBV5-4 to TRBJ1-2; 7 bases map to TRBD1. V trimming: 4 bases; J trimming: 4 bases; junction bases outside the gene matches: 4. CDR3 length: 13 amino acids. Germline V lookup: CDR1 SGHNT, CDR2 YYREEE (reference sequence). The CDR3 coding sequence is TGTGCCAGCAGCGTAGGGACAGCCTATGGCTACACCTTC. This translates into CASSVGTAYGYTF.

The gene calls are TRBV7-9 and TRBJ2-4; 14 bases line up with TRBD2. Looked up from germline, CDR1 is SEHNR and CDR2 is FQNEAQ (reference sequence). The ends lost 5 bases at V and 7 bases at J; junction bases unmatched: 7. This CDR3 has 16 amino acids. As DNA, the CDR3 is TGTGCCAGCAGCCCGATCGGGACTAGCGGGAGTAACATTCAGTACTTC. As protein: CASSPIGTSGSNIQYF.

V gene TRBV7-8 combines with J gene TRBJ2-7, with 9 bases that match TRBD2. The CDR3 has 15 residues. V gave up 5 bases and J gave up 7 bases; unmatched junction bases: 12. The germline gives CDR1 SGHVS, CDR2 FQNEAQ. DNA of the CDR3: TGTGCCAGCAGCCCAATAGCGGGAGAAGGAGTTGAGCAGTACTTC. This gives the protein CASSPIAGEGVEQYF.

CDR3 region: CAISDMGSNQPQHF. In DNA, the CDR3 is TGTGCCATCAGTGACATGGGTAGCAATCAGCCCCAGCATTTT. The chain recombines TRBV10-3 with TRBJ1-5; no definite D call. CDR3 length: 14 amino acids. V was shortened by 3 bases and J by 0 bases, with 6 bases between the two germline ends. CDR1 is ENHRY, CDR2 SYGVKD, per germline.

The chain uses TRBV5-4 and TRBJ2-2, with D tentatively TRBD1 (6 bases). This CDR3 has 13 amino acids. Trimming removed 7 bases at V and 4 bases at J, with 11 bases between. Germline V gene sequence: CDR1 SGHNT, CDR2 YYREEE (reference sequence). CDR3 protein: CASQTQGTGELFF. Written as DNA, the CDR3 is TGTGCCAGCCAAACACAGGGCACCGGGGAGCTGTTTTTT.

The chain is built from TRBV7-9 and TRBJ2-1; 8 nucleotides align to TRBD2. This CDR3 is built from 13 residues. V trimming: 4 bases; J trimming: 14 bases; junction bases outside the gene matches: 10. Germline V lookup: CDR1 SEHNR, CDR2 FQNEAQ (reference sequence). CDR3 residues: CASSSIAGKSEFF. The CDR3 bases are TGTGCCAGCAGCTCGATAGCGGGAAAGAGCGAGTTCTTC.

The chain carries TRBV18 and TRBJ1-4; weak D call: TRBD1 (5 bases). V was clipped by 1 base and J by 5 bases, with 8 bases between them. The CDR3 is 14 residues long. Germline V gene lookup returns CDR1 KGHSH and CDR2 LQKENI. The CDR3 is CASSPRQTNEKLFF. CDR3 in DNA: TGTGCCAGCTCACCACGACAGACGAATGAAAAACTGTTTTTT.

This clone was observed once. Sequence at one end of the junction differs from germline and may be a read error. This chain joins TRBV19 and TRBJ1-6; possibly TRBD1 for D (6 bases). Germline V gives CDR1 LNHDA, CDR2 SQIVND (reference sequence). The CDR3 is 15 amino acids. The chain's CDR3 is CASKLDRSSNSPLHF. In DNA form, the CDR3 reads TGTGCCAGCAAACTTGACAGGTCCTCTAATTCACCCCTCCACTTT.

The chain joins TRBV19 to TRBJ2-1; D is unclear. Germline CDR1 is LNHDA and CDR2 is SQIVND (reference sequence). The CDR3 covers 12 residues. Trimming removed 8 bases from V and 2 bases from J, with 7 bases in between. DNA for the CDR3: TGTGCCAGTCTTGGCACCTACAATGAGCAGTTCTTC. Encoded protein: CASLGTYNEQFF.

V gene TRBV19 combines with J gene TRBJ2-1, with 9 bases matching TRBD2. CDR1 LNHDA and CDR2 SQIVND come from the germline V gene (reference sequence). V shed 6 bases, J shed 6 bases, and the junction held 21 bases outside the gene matches. The length of the CDR3 is 19 residues. The CDR3 reads CASSNPGRAGTSRSNEQFF. The DNA for the CDR3 is TGTGCCAGTAGCAATCCTGGACGGGCCGGGACTAGCAGAAGCAATGAGCAGTTCTTC.

The V gene is TRBV2, the J gene TRBJ2-1; 8 nucleotides align to TRBD2. Germline V lookup: CDR1 SNHLY, CDR2 FYNNEI. Germline trimming cut 11 bases from V and 0 bases from J; bases unmatched to any gene: 6. The CDR3 sequence is 14 residues long. The CDR3 is CARGGQSSYNEQFF. CDR3 DNA sequence: TGTGCCCGGGGGGGGCAGAGCTCCTACAATGAGCAGTTCTTC. Drawing the rest from reference TRBV2 and TRBJ2-1, the complete variable domain is EPEVTQTPSHQVTQMGQEVILRCVPISNHLYFYWYRQILGQKVEFLVSFYNNEISEKSEIFDDQFSVERPDGSNFTLKIRSTKLEDSAMYFCARGGQSSYNEQFFGPGTRLTVL.

The CDR3 coding sequence is TGTGCCAGCTCACCGGAGCAGGGGGTCAATCAGCCCCAGCATTTT. It encodes CASSPEQGVNQPQHF. This chain connects TRBV18 to TRBJ1-5; the match to TRBD1 covers 7 bases. With 3 bases clipped from V and 3 bases from J, the junction kept 5 bases outside the gene matches. The CDR3 totals 15 residues. Germline V gene lookup returns CDR1 KGHSH and CDR2 LQKENI.

This clone was observed a handful of times. The gene calls are TRBV6-5 and TRBJ1-3; D gene ambiguous. In germline, CDR1 is MNHEY, CDR2 SVGAGI. The CDR3 has 12 residues. V lost 9 bases to trimming and J lost 0 bases, with 6 bases between them. CDR3 sequence: CASFGSGNTIYF. In DNA form, the CDR3 reads TGTGCCAGTTTTGGCTCTGGAAACACCATATATTTT.

The chain carries TRBV6-5 and TRBJ1-4, with unresolved D. Germline-derived CDR1 and CDR2 are MNHEY and SVGAGI. The V and J ends lost 6 bases and 5 bases respectively, with 4 bases between them. This CDR3 has 11 residues. CDR3 in amino acids: CASRRNEKLFF. In DNA form, the CDR3 reads TGTGCCAGCAGACGAAATGAAAAACTGTTTTTT.

The chain combines TRBV5-1 with TRBJ1-1; D is uncertain. The CDR3 is made up of 16 amino acids. Trimming removed 0 bases at V and 3 bases at J, with 15 bases between. Germline V gene sequence: CDR1 SGHRS, CDR2 YFSETQ. The CDR3 loop is CASSLGRREMYTEAFF. CDR3 in DNA: TGCGCCAGCAGCTTGGGTAGGAGGGAAATGTACACTGAAGCTTTCTTT.

This clone was seen only a few times. This chain connects TRBV30 to TRBJ1-2; no firm D call. The CDR3 has 13 amino acids. CDR1 is GTSNPN and CDR2 is SVGIG in the germline V gene (reference sequence). The ends were cut back, 4 bases at V and 3 bases at J, with 12 bases in the middle. DNA for the CDR3: TGTGCCTGGACAAGGGAACAGCACTATGGCTACACCTTC. Translation: CAWTREQHYGYTF. Using reference TRBV30 and TRBJ1-2 for the parts outside the CDR3, the full variable domain is SQTIHQWPATLVQPVGSPLSLECTVEGTSNPNLYWYRQAAGRGLQLLFYSVGIGQISSEVPQNLSASRPQDRQFILSSKKLLLSDSGFYLCAWTREQHYGYTFGSGTRLTVV.

V usage is TRBV29-1 and J usage is TRBJ1-1; 7 positions agree with TRBD1. CDR1 is SQVTM, CDR2 ANQGSEA, per germline. CDR3 length equals 14 residues. V lost 3 bases, J lost 0 bases, and 4 bases stayed unmatched. CDR3 DNA sequence: TGCAGCGTTGATCCGACAGGGATGAACACTGAAGCTTTCTTT. Its protein is CSVDPTGMNTEAFF. The variable domain in full, completed from reference TRBV29-1 and TRBJ1-1, reads SAVISQKPSRDICQRGTSLTIQCQVDSQVTMMFWYRQQPGQSLTLIATANQGSEATYESGFVIDKFPISRPNLTFSTLTVSNMSPEDSSIYLCSVDPTGMNTEAFFGQGTRLTVV.

The chain recombines TRBV6-5 with TRBJ2-1; 11 nucleotides align to TRBD2. This CDR3 contains 15 residues. Germline V gene lookup returns CDR1 MNHEY and CDR2 SVGAGI. J lost 7 bases, V lost 2 bases, and 4 bases had no gene match. The CDR3 is CASSYVLAGGNEQFF. In nucleotides, the CDR3 is TGTGCCAGCAGTTACGTTCTAGCGGGAGGAAATGAGCAGTTCTTC.

CDR3 nucleotides: TGCGCCAGCAGCTCCCGGACCAACACTGAAGCTTTCTTT. Encoded protein: CASSSRTNTEAFF. This rearrangement joins TRBV5-1 to TRBJ1-1; no clear D. V gave up 3 bases and J gave up 2 bases, with 8 bases separating them. The CDR3 has 13 residues. Germline V lookup: CDR1 SGHRS, CDR2 YFSETQ. The full variable domain, rest sourced from reference TRBV5-1 and TRBJ1-1, is KAGVTQTPRYLIKTRGQQVTLSCSPISGHRSVSWYQQTPGQGLQFLFEYFSETQRNKGNFPGRFSGRQFSNSRSEMNVSTLELGDSALYLCASSSRTNTEAFFGQGTRLTVV.

The CDR3 nucleotides read TGTGCCAGTAGTGGTTGGGTTAATAATCAGCCCCAGCATTTT. It encodes CASSGWVNNQPQHF. The V call is TRBV19, the J call TRBJ1-5; D is ambiguous. With 5 bases removed from V and 4 bases from J, the gap between germline ends came to 12 bases. Germline CDR1 is LNHDA and CDR2 is SQIVND (reference sequence). The CDR3 contains 14 residues.

This chain joins TRBV7-9 and TRBJ1-2, with a weak D call TRBD1 (5 bases). V was pared by 5 bases and J by 6 bases, with 22 bases between. Germline CDR1 is SEHNR and CDR2 is FQNEAQ (reference sequence). This CDR3 spans 16 amino acids. The CDR3 DNA is TGTGCCAGCAGCCCCTCGGCGGGGCAGCCCCGGGATGGCTACACCTTC. Amino acid sequence: CASSPSAGQPRDGYTF.